This TCR beta chain was retrieved from a study of blood T cell repertoires in COVID-19. In the study overall: From T cells, B-cell-depleted T cells, or PBMCs came the material, which was cDNA or gDNA.

CDR3 length equals 13 residues. Looked up from germline, CDR1 is SGHTA and CDR2 is FQGNSA. Trimming removed 2 bases at V and 0 bases at J, with 4 bases between. As originally analysed: Amplification of reference gene primers was used by the study to estimate nucleated cell counts. Assay used: immunoSEQ multiplex PCR; TCRdb lists only in-frame clones, some missing. V and J calls and clone size come straight from that table; D and trimming were deduced from the DNA. The data contain 120,000 to 150,000 clones, roughly 86% of them singletons. This clonotype was obtained from an older woman with acute or convalescent COVID-19. Sequences were obtained from peripheral blood. The V gene is TRBV7-2, the J gene TRBJ2-5; D gene unclear. Here the CDR3 DNA reads TGTGCCAGCAGCTTATCGTACCAAGAGACCCAGTACTTC. This encodes CASSLSYQETQYF.